What follows describes a single TCR beta chain. In the original analysis: Estimates of nucleated cell counts were drawn from the amplification of reference gene primers. Using immunoSEQ multiplex PCR, the repertoire was profiled, and TCRdb retains in-frame clones only, with some absent. Clonal size and the V and J genes are those of that table, whereas D and trimming came from the DNA. The sample has fewer than 65,000 clones; under 90% are singletons. The CDR3 has 14 residues. Germline lookup yields CDR1 LNHDA and CDR2 SQIVND (reference sequence). V trimming: 1 base; J trimming: 2 bases; junction bases outside the gene matches: 1. The data stem from a study of blood T cell repertoires in COVID-19. Whole-study context: The United States, Italy and Spain were the sources of the acute and convalescent COVID-19 samples. PBMCs, B-cell-depleted T cells, or T cells provided the cDNA or gDNA that made up the material.

The sequence was collected from a human donor in a cohort sampled during active COVID-19. Sequenced input: peripheral blood. The rearrangement links TRBV19 to TRBJ2-7; 8 nucleotides agree with TRBD1. The CDR3 bases are TGTGCCAGTAGTATAGGCAGGGGGCCCTACGAGCAGTACTTC. Its protein product is CASSIGRGPYEQYF.